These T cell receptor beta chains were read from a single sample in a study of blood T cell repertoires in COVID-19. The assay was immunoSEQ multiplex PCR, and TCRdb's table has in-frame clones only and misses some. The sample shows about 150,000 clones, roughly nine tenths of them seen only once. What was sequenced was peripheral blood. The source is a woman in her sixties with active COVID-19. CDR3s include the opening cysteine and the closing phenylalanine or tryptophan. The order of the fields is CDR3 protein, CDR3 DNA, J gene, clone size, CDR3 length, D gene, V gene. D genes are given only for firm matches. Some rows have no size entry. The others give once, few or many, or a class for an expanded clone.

cdr3_aa: CASSNGGEQFF; cdr3_nt: TGTGCCAGCAGCAATGGGGGGGAGCAGTTCTTC; j_call: TRBJ2-1; clone_size: few; cdr3_length: 11; d_call: NA; v_call: TRBV7-3
cdr3_aa: CASSLDIFQGYEQYF; cdr3_nt: TGTGCCAGCAGCTTAGATATCTTCCAGGGCTACGAGCAGTACTTC; j_call: TRBJ2-7; clone_size: NA; cdr3_length: 15; d_call: NA; v_call: TRBV7-2
cdr3_aa: CASSESGPANEKLFF; cdr3_nt: TGTGCCAGCAGCGAATCAGGGCCAGCTAATGAAAAACTGTTTTTT; j_call: TRBJ1-4; clone_size: once; cdr3_length: 15; d_call: NA; v_call: TRBV28
cdr3_aa: CSASSGQETQYF; cdr3_nt: TGCAGTGCTAGTTCGGGTCAAGAGACCCAGTACTTC; j_call: TRBJ2-5; clone_size: NA; cdr3_length: 12; d_call: NA; v_call: TRBV20-1
cdr3_aa: CAWSGGAYEQYF; cdr3_nt: TGTGCCTGGAGCGGGGGAGCCTACGAGCAGTACTTC; j_call: TRBJ2-7; clone_size: NA; cdr3_length: 12; d_call: NA; v_call: TRBV30
cdr3_aa: CASSLSAVGAKNIQYF; cdr3_nt: TGTGCCAGCTCACTCTCTGCGGTCGGGGCCAAAAACATTCAGTACTTC; j_call: TRBJ2-4; clone_size: once; cdr3_length: 16; d_call: NA; v_call: TRBV18
cdr3_aa: CASSYGRQSYTEAFF; cdr3_nt: TGTGCCAGCAGTTACGGACGACAGTCCTACACTGAAGCTTTCTTT; j_call: TRBJ1-1; clone_size: NA; cdr3_length: 15; d_call: NA; v_call: TRBV6-2/TRBV6-3
cdr3_aa: CASSIGPLAGEKYTQYF; cdr3_nt: TGTGCCAGTAGTATAGGTCCGCTAGCGGGTGAAAAGTATACGCAGTATTTT; j_call: TRBJ2-3; clone_size: NA; cdr3_length: 17; d_call: TRBD2; v_call: TRBV19
cdr3_aa: CASSPPRGLGYTF; cdr3_nt: TGTGCCAGCAGCCCACCAAGGGGGCTTGGCTACACCTTC; j_call: TRBJ1-2; clone_size: NA; cdr3_length: 13; d_call: TRBD1; v_call: TRBV7-9
cdr3_aa: CASISYSAGGYTF; cdr3_nt: TGTGCCAGCATTTCCTACTCTGCGGGTGGCTACACCTTC; j_call: TRBJ1-2; clone_size: NA; cdr3_length: 13; d_call: NA; v_call: TRBV28
cdr3_aa: CASSVDLGRHTEAFF; cdr3_nt: TGTGCCAGCAGCGTAGACCTAGGTAGACACACTGAAGCTTTCTTT; j_call: TRBJ1-1; clone_size: NA; cdr3_length: 15; d_call: NA; v_call: TRBV9
cdr3_aa: CASSPGRVDTYEQYF; cdr3_nt: TGTGCCAGCAGCCCCGGGAGGGTGGACACCTACGAGCAGTACTTC; j_call: TRBJ2-7; clone_size: NA; cdr3_length: 15; d_call: TRBD2; v_call: TRBV6-2/TRBV6-3
cdr3_aa: CASSSPAGRRTDTQYF; cdr3_nt: TGTGCCAGCAGCTCCCCGGCCGGGAGGAGGACAGATACGCAGTATTTT; j_call: TRBJ2-3; clone_size: NA; cdr3_length: 16; d_call: TRBD2; v_call: TRBV7-3
cdr3_aa: CASSRGLAGADTQYF; cdr3_nt: TGTGCCAGCAGCCGCGGACTAGCGGGGGCAGATACGCAGTATTTT; j_call: TRBJ2-3; clone_size: NA; cdr3_length: 15; d_call: TRBD2; v_call: TRBV11-2
cdr3_aa: CASDRATGKTQYF; cdr3_nt: TGTGCTTCGGACAGGGCAACAGGAAAGACCCAGTACTTC; j_call: TRBJ2-5; clone_size: NA; cdr3_length: 13; d_call: TRBD1; v_call: TRBV28
cdr3_aa: CASSWGPRQFF; cdr3_nt: TGTGCCAGCAGTTGGGGGCCTAGACAGTTCTTC; j_call: TRBJ2-1; clone_size: NA; cdr3_length: 11; d_call: NA; v_call: TRBV27
cdr3_aa: CASGFGDGADIQYF; cdr3_nt: TGTGCCAGCGGATTTGGGGATGGGGCAGACATTCAGTACTTC; j_call: TRBJ2-4; clone_size: many; cdr3_length: 14; d_call: NA; v_call: TRBV27
cdr3_aa: CASSQETGLGSYEQYF; cdr3_nt: TGTGCCAGCAGCCAAGAAACCGGACTAGGGTCCTACGAGCAGTACTTC; j_call: TRBJ2-7; clone_size: few; cdr3_length: 16; d_call: TRBD2; v_call: TRBV4-2
cdr3_aa: CASSLANLQETQYF; cdr3_nt: TGCGCCAGCAGCTTGGCTAACCTTCAAGAGACCCAGTACTTC; j_call: TRBJ2-5; clone_size: NA; cdr3_length: 14; d_call: NA; v_call: TRBV5-1
cdr3_aa: CASSLWGAAAKNIQYF; cdr3_nt: TGTGCCAGCAGTTTATGGGGGGCGGCGGCCAAAAACATTCAGTACTTC; j_call: TRBJ2-4; clone_size: NA; cdr3_length: 16; d_call: NA; v_call: TRBV28
cdr3_aa: CASSDKGGNQPQHF; cdr3_nt: TGCGCCAGCAGTGATAAGGGAGGGAATCAGCCCCAGCATTTT; j_call: TRBJ1-5; clone_size: NA; cdr3_length: 14; d_call: NA; v_call: TRBV10-1
cdr3_aa: CASSVPASGNNEQFF; cdr3_nt: TGTGCCAGCAGCGTTCCCGCTAGCGGCAACAATGAGCAGTTCTTC; j_call: TRBJ2-1; clone_size: NA; cdr3_length: 15; d_call: TRBD2; v_call: TRBV27
cdr3_aa: CASSLGGGPSNEQFF; cdr3_nt: TGTGCCAGCAGCTTAGGGGGAGGGCCGTCCAATGAGCAGTTCTTC; j_call: TRBJ2-1; clone_size: NA; cdr3_length: 15; d_call: TRBD2; v_call: TRBV7-8
cdr3_aa: CASSVVRTGTRSNEKLFF; cdr3_nt: TGTGCCAGCAGCGTAGTTAGGACAGGGACCCGAAGTAATGAAAAACTGTTTTTT; j_call: TRBJ1-4; clone_size: NA; cdr3_length: 18; d_call: TRBD1; v_call: TRBV9
cdr3_aa: CASSSWTGEKLFF; cdr3_nt: TGTGCCAGCAGTTCGTGGACAGGTGAAAAACTGTTTTTT; j_call: TRBJ1-4; clone_size: once; cdr3_length: 13; d_call: TRBD1; v_call: TRBV6-2/TRBV6-3
cdr3_aa: CASSTGTGNSYEQYF; cdr3_nt: TGTGCCAGCTCCACCGGGACAGGGAATTCCTACGAGCAGTACTTC; j_call: TRBJ2-7; clone_size: NA; cdr3_length: 15; d_call: TRBD1; v_call: TRBV18
cdr3_aa: CEFGSFTGELFF; cdr3_nt: TGTGAATTCGGTAGTTTTACCGGGGAGCTGTTTTTT; j_call: TRBJ2-2; clone_size: NA; cdr3_length: 12; d_call: NA; v_call: TRBV6-4
cdr3_aa: CATSRDDEVAYEQYF; cdr3_nt: TGTGCCACCAGCAGAGACGACGAGGTTGCCTACGAGCAGTACTTC; j_call: TRBJ2-7; clone_size: NA; cdr3_length: 15; d_call: NA; v_call: TRBV15
cdr3_aa: CASSRGAGDEKLFF; cdr3_nt: TGTGCCAGCTCCCGTGGGGCAGGGGATGAAAAACTGTTTTTT; j_call: TRBJ1-4; clone_size: NA; cdr3_length: 14; d_call: NA; v_call: TRBV18
cdr3_aa: CASSLRRSNEQFF; cdr3_nt: TGTGCCAGCAGTTTGAGACGGAGCAATGAGCAGTTCTTC; j_call: TRBJ2-1; clone_size: NA; cdr3_length: 13; d_call: NA; v_call: TRBV12-3/TRBV12-4
cdr3_aa: CASSPSGTGMKTQYF; cdr3_nt: TGTGCCAGCAGTCCCTCCGGGACAGGGATGAAGACCCAGTACTTC; j_call: TRBJ2-5; clone_size: NA; cdr3_length: 15; d_call: TRBD1; v_call: TRBV28
cdr3_aa: CASSLGGRDTYNEQFF; cdr3_nt: TGTGCCAGCAGCTTGGGCGGGCGGGATACTTACAATGAGCAGTTCTTC; j_call: TRBJ2-1; clone_size: NA; cdr3_length: 16; d_call: NA; v_call: TRBV5-4
cdr3_aa: CASVPVESSVVPHQETQYF; cdr3_nt: TGTGCCAGCGTCCCCGTCGAGTCGTCGGTGGTACCCCACCAAGAGACCCAGTACTTC; j_call: TRBJ2-5; clone_size: NA; cdr3_length: 19; d_call: NA; v_call: TRBV7-9
cdr3_aa: CASAAMGQVNEKLFF; cdr3_nt: TGTGCCAGCGCTGCAATGGGACAGGTTAATGAAAAACTGTTTTTT; j_call: TRBJ1-4; clone_size: NA; cdr3_length: 15; d_call: TRBD1; v_call: TRBV6-1
cdr3_aa: CASSIYRVRNQPQHF; cdr3_nt: TGTGCCAGTAGTATATACAGGGTAAGAAATCAGCCCCAGCATTTT; j_call: TRBJ1-5; clone_size: NA; cdr3_length: 15; d_call: NA; v_call: TRBV19
cdr3_aa: CASSVEGPGGDTQYF; cdr3_nt: TGTGCCAGCAGCGTAGAGGGCCCCGGAGGGGATACGCAGTATTTT; j_call: TRBJ2-3; clone_size: NA; cdr3_length: 15; d_call: NA; v_call: TRBV9